These 20 T cell receptor beta chains originate from one sample sequenced in a study of cytomegalovirus exposure and HLA in healthy donors. The PCR was carried out with 60 Vbeta primers and 13 Jbeta primers. Method: immunoSEQ multiplex PCR; TCRdb's copy keeps in-frame clones and lacks some. The sample includes about 160,000 clones, over 70% of them seen just once. Specimen: PBMCs. The receptors were sampled from a male donor in good health and CMV-seropositive.

The chain recombines TRBV7-2 with TRBJ1-3, with unresolved D. The CDR3 runs to 13 residues. The V gene's germline CDR1 is SGHTA and CDR2 FQGNSA. Trimming shortened V by 1 base and J by 4 bases, and 5 bases separated the two germline ends. The DNA of the CDR3 is TGTGCCAGCAGCTTAGGGCAGGGAAACACCATATATTTT. It codes for CASSLGQGNTIYF.

The V gene is TRBV13, the J gene TRBJ2-7, with D possibly matching TRBD2 (6 bases). Trimming cost V 5 bases and J 4 bases, with 15 bases left between them. Germline loops: CDR1 PRHDT, CDR2 FYEKMQ (reference sequence). This CDR3 has 14 residues. For the CDR3, the DNA is TGTGCCAGCAGCGATCGCCTAGGAGGGTACGAGCAGTACTTC. As protein: CASSDRLGGYEQYF.

The DNA for the CDR3 is TGTGCCAGCAGCAGGACATTGAATCAGCCCCAGCATTTT. Translated: CASSRTLNQPQHF. The chain combines TRBV27 with TRBJ1-5, with TRBD1 as a possible D gene (5 bases). Looked up from germline, CDR1 is MNHEY and CDR2 is SMNVEV (reference sequence). The CDR3 is made up of 13 amino acids. The V and J ends lost 6 bases and 4 bases respectively, with 10 bases between them.

This clone was seen a handful of times. This rearrangement joins TRBV4-2 to TRBJ1-2; D is undetermined. Germline lookup yields CDR1 LGHNA and CDR2 YNFKEQ. The CDR3 contains 14 residues. Trimming shortened V by 0 bases and J by 7 bases, and 12 bases separated the two germline ends. The CDR3 DNA reads TGTGCCAGCAGCCAAGAGGGAGGCCGGGGTGGCTACACCTTC. Its translation is CASSQEGGRGGYTF.

The V and J genes are TRBV11-2 and TRBJ1-1; maybe TRBD1 (5 bases). The CDR3 runs to 13 residues. The V end lost 0 bases, the J end lost 5 bases, and 7 bases lay between the germline ends. Per the germline V gene, CDR1 is SGHAT and CDR2 is FQNNGV. CDR3 in DNA: TGTGCCAGCAGCTTAGAAGGGGAAACTGAAGCTTTCTTT. It yields the protein CASSLEGETEAFF.

The chain links TRBV11-2 to TRBJ2-7; 8 positions agree with TRBD2. The CDR3 length is 14 residues. Germline V gene data show CDR1 as SGHAT and CDR2 as FQNNGV. V was clipped by 6 bases and J by 2 bases; unmatched bases: 6. The CDR3: CASSAPGLAYEQYF. CDR3 DNA: TGTGCCAGCAGTGCTCCGGGACTAGCCTACGAGCAGTACTTC.

The CDR3 DNA is TGTGCCAGCACCCTCCTTCAGGGTAACACTGAAGCTTTCTTT. This sequence encodes CASTLLQGNTEAFF. The rearrangement joins TRBV6-6 to TRBJ1-1; the D gene is possibly TRBD1 (5 bases). With 7 bases removed from V and 2 bases from J, the gap between germline ends came to 14 bases. The length of the CDR3 is 14 residues. In germline, CDR1 is MNHNY, CDR2 SVGAGI (reference sequence).

The chain recombines TRBV29-1 with TRBJ1-2; D might be TRBD1 (6 bases). Germline values: CDR1 SQVTM, CDR2 ANQGSEA. V gave up 2 bases and J gave up 10 bases, with 11 bases separating them. The CDR3 loop spans 11 amino acids. CDR3 residues: CSVERDTDYTF. The CDR3 coding sequence is TGCAGCGTTGAAAGGGACACCGACTACACCTTC.

This clone was detected only a few times. The V and J genes are TRBV6-1 and TRBJ2-2; 12 bases are shared with TRBD2. The CDR3 loop spans 15 amino acids. CDR1 and CDR2 from the germline V gene are MNHNS and SASEGT. Trimming took 7 bases from V and 4 from J; bases not matched to a gene: 4. The CDR3 nucleotides are TGTGCCAGCACCACTAGCGGGGGGTCCACCGGGGAGCTGTTTTTT. This sequence encodes CASTTSGGSTGELFF.

The chain joins TRBV19 to TRBJ2-1, with TRBD2 identical over 8 bases. The CDR3 runs to 14 residues. Losses at the gene ends were 7 bases for V and 10 bases for J; bases not matched to a gene: 12. CDR1 and CDR2 from the germline V gene are LNHDA and SQIVND (reference sequence). CDR3 amino acids: CASTGTSPLSEQFF. CDR3 sequence (DNA): TGTGCCAGTACCGGGACTAGTCCCCTTAGCGAGCAGTTCTTC.

The chain is built from TRBV6-1 and TRBJ1-1; D perhaps matches TRBD1 (6 bases). CDR1 is MNHNS and CDR2 is SASEGT in the germline V gene. With 3 bases removed from V and 1 base from J, the gap between germline ends came to 9 bases. The CDR3 loop spans 14 amino acids. CDR3 sequence reads: CASSEGHQNTEAFF. The CDR3 nucleotides are TGTGCCAGCAGTGAGGGACACCAGAACACTGAAGCTTTCTTT.

The V call is TRBV20-1, the J call TRBJ1-1; no definite D call. This CDR3 contains 11 residues. Germline lookup yields CDR1 DFQATT and CDR2 SNEGSKA (reference sequence). V was clipped by 6 bases and J by 3 bases, with 8 bases between them. The CDR3 spells CSAGRDTEAFF. Written as DNA, the CDR3 is TGCAGTGCCGGGAGGGACACTGAAGCTTTCTTT.

This clone has more than one count but fewer than ten. V usage is TRBV6-1 and J usage is TRBJ1-1; D gene ambiguous. The V gene lost 6 bases and the J gene lost 2 bases, with 10 bases spanning the gap. The CDR3 loop spans 13 amino acids. The V gene's germline CDR1 is MNHNS and CDR2 SASEGT. The CDR3 sequence is CASRNSANTEAFF. For the CDR3, the DNA is TGTGCCAGCAGAAACTCCGCTAACACTGAAGCTTTCTTT.

In DNA, the CDR3 is TGTGCCAGCAGCCCAGGACAGGGCTACACCTTC. Encoded protein: CASSPGQGYTF. The gene calls are TRBV7-2 and TRBJ1-2; D may be TRBD1 (6 bases). Trimming took 5 bases from V and 8 from J, leaving 9 bases between them. In germline, CDR1 is SGHTA, CDR2 FQGNSA. There are 11 residues in the CDR3.

The rearrangement links TRBV19 to TRBJ1-2; the D is unclear. Between the trimmed V and J ends, which lost 6 bases and 7 bases, there was a span of 15 bases. The CDR3 is 13 amino acids. Looked up from germline, CDR1 is LNHDA and CDR2 is SQIVND (reference sequence). The CDR3 sequence: CASRIIGGAGYTF. CDR3 DNA sequence: TGTGCCAGTAGGATAATTGGCGGAGCTGGCTACACCTTC. Filled out from reference TRBV19 and TRBJ1-2, the complete variable domain reads DGGITQSPKYLFRKEGQNVTLSCEQNLNHDAMYWYRQDPGQGLRLIYYSQIVNDFQKGDIAEGYSVSREKKESFPLTVTSAQKNPTAFYLCASRIIGGAGYTFGSGTRLTVV.

As to this clone: At one end the junction does not follow the germline gene, possibly because of a read error. The chain recombines TRBV7-7 with TRBJ2-2, with D perhaps TRBD1 (6 bases). This CDR3 has 15 amino acids. Germline values: CDR1 SSHAT, CDR2 FNYEAQ (reference sequence). The chain's CDR3 is CASSLGTFNTGELFF. CDR3 DNA sequence: TGTGCTAGCAGCTTAGGGACATTCAACACCGGGGAGCTGTTTTTT.

The genes are TRBV30 and TRBJ2-5, with TRBD2 as a possible D gene (7 bases). Trimming removed 0 bases at V and 5 bases at J, with 16 bases between. The germline gives CDR1 GTSNPN, CDR2 SVGIG (reference sequence). There are 15 residues in the CDR3. The DNA for the CDR3 is TGTGCCTGGAGTGTACGAAGGGGGGGCCACGAGACCCAGTACTTC. The encoded protein is CAWSVRRGGHETQYF. Full variable domain (rest looked up from reference TRBV30 and TRBJ2-5): SQTIHQWPATLVQPVGSPLSLECTVEGTSNPNLYWYRQAAGRGLQLLFYSVGIGQISSEVPQNLSASRPQDRQFILSSKKLLLSDSGFYLCAWSVRRGGHETQYFGPGTRLLVL.

This clone has only a few counts. The chain carries TRBV25-1 and TRBJ1-1; 12 bases align to TRBD1. This CDR3 comprises 13 residues. V trimming: 11 bases; J trimming: 5 bases; junction bases outside the gene matches: 6. The germline V gene has CDR1 MGHDK and CDR2 SYGVNS. CDR3 amino acids: CASGQGAGTEAFF. The CDR3 DNA reads as TGTGCCTCGGGACAGGGGGCGGGGACTGAAGCTTTCTTT.

A few counts support this clone. This chain connects TRBV7-3 to TRBJ1-2, with 9 bases fitting TRBD1. CDR3 length: 16 amino acids. The germline V gene encodes CDR1 SGHTA and CDR2 FQGTGA. J gave up 6 bases and V 2 bases, and 10 bases lay outside the gene matches. The CDR3 DNA reads TGTGCCAGCAGCTTACCCCCCCGGGACAGGGAGAATGGCTACACCTTC. Its translation: CASSLPPRDRENGYTF.

V usage is TRBV18 and J usage is TRBJ2-2; D might be TRBD1 (6 bases). CDR1 and CDR2 (germline): KGHSH, LQKENI. The CDR3 has 16 amino acids. The V end was cut by 0 bases, the J end by 3 bases, with 11 bases between. The CDR3, as DNA: TGTGCCAGCTCACCACCGGCAGGGGCGGACACCGGGGAGCTGTTTTTT. It codes for CASSPPAGADTGELFF.